These 31 T cell receptor beta chains were sequenced from one sample in a study of OX40 agonist ivuxolimab in advanced cancers. Clones were read by immunoSEQ multiplex PCR, and TCRdb kept only the in-frame ones, dropping some. The sample includes 50,000 to 65,000 clones, approximately 89% of them seen just once. The sequences come from CD4+ or CD8+ T cells sorted from blood, collected in a trial of the OX40 agonist ivuxolimab. All receptors derive from an adult with an advanced solid tumor such as melanoma, head and neck, liver or kidney cancer.

CDR3 bases: TGTGCCACCAGCAGAACAGGGGACTACGACGAGCAGTACTTC. Encoded protein: CATSRTGDYDEQYF. The chain joins TRBV15 to TRBJ2-7; D possibly matches TRBD1 or TRBD2 (7 bases each). The germline V gene encodes CDR1 LNHNV and CDR2 YYDKDF (reference sequence). The CDR3 is made up of 14 amino acids. Trimming pared 2 bases from V and 5 bases from J, leaving 13 bases between.

The gene calls are TRBV2 and TRBJ1-5, with 7 bases identical to TRBD1. The V gene's germline CDR1 is SNHLY and CDR2 FYNNEI. CDR3 length equals 15 residues. The J segment lost 3 bases and the V segment lost 2 bases, leaving 4 bases of the junction unmatched. The CDR3, as DNA: TGTGCCAGCAGTGAAAGGGGACAGAACAATCAGCCCCAGCATTTT. Amino acid sequence: CASSERGQNNQPQHF.

The CDR3 sequence is CASSLLYRTTYNEQFF. CDR3 nucleotides: TGCGCCAGCAGCCTTTTATATCGAACAACCTACAATGAGCAGTTCTTC. The chain is built from TRBV5-1 and TRBJ2-1; D is unclear. Germline V CDR1 and CDR2: SGHRS, YFSETQ. The CDR3 sequence is 16 residues long. With 4 bases removed from V and 2 bases from J, the gap between germline ends came to 16 bases.

This clone has a single count. The V and J genes are TRBV19 and TRBJ2-1; the D gene could be TRBD1 or TRBD2 (5 bases each). Trimming shortened V by 0 bases and J by 2 bases, and 8 bases separated the two germline ends. The CDR3 contains 15 residues. Germline assignment: CDR1 LNHDA and CDR2 SQIVND (reference sequence). CDR3 sequence: CASSIDRDPYNEQFF. The CDR3 nucleotides are TGTGCCAGTAGTATAGACAGGGACCCCTACAATGAGCAGTTCTTC.

The rearrangement links TRBV19 to TRBJ1-1; perhaps TRBD1 as D (5 bases). Germline values: CDR1 LNHDA, CDR2 SQIVND (reference sequence). Trimming removed 3 bases from V and 1 base from J, with 15 bases in between. The CDR3 runs to 16 residues. The CDR3 region has the DNA TGTGCCAGTAGTATTGGGGTGAGGGGATGGAACACTGAAGCTTTCTTT. This encodes CASSIGVRGWNTEAFF. The whole variable domain, remainder taken from reference TRBV19 and TRBJ1-1, is DGGITQSPKYLFRKEGQNVTLSCEQNLNHDAMYWYRQDPGQGLRLIYYSQIVNDFQKGDIAEGYSVSREKKESFPLTVTSAQKNPTAFYLCASSIGVRGWNTEAFFGQGTRLTVV.

The rearrangement links TRBV15 to TRBJ2-7; TRBD1 is a possible D gene (5 bases). V shed 0 bases and J shed 0 bases, with 9 bases lying between them. Germline CDR1 LNHNV, CDR2 YYDKDF (reference sequence). CDR3 size: 15 residues. In DNA, the CDR3 is TGTGCCACCAGCAGAGATCCAGGGTTCTCCTACGAGCAGTACTTC. Its protein is CATSRDPGFSYEQYF.

The chain employs TRBV7-8 and TRBJ2-5; possibly TRBD1 for D (5 bases). The CDR3 extends over 15 amino acids. Trimming cost V 1 base and J 0 bases, with 9 bases left between them. Per germline, CDR1 SGHVS and CDR2 FQNEAQ. CDR3: CASSLVSRDQETQYF. The CDR3 DNA sequence: TGTGCCAGCAGCTTAGTGAGCAGGGACCAAGAGACCCAGTACTTC.

This clone was counted once. The rearrangement links TRBV27 to TRBJ1-1; a possible D gene is TRBD1 (6 bases). Germline CDR1 MNHEY, CDR2 SMNVEV (reference sequence). Trimming took 5 bases from V and 2 from J, leaving 12 bases between them. The CDR3 totals 14 residues. The CDR3: CASSHRGTNTEAFF. The CDR3 bases are TGTGCCAGCAGTCATAGGGGGACTAACACTGAAGCTTTCTTT.

V and J are TRBV7-9 and TRBJ1-1; D ambiguous. Trimming left V 1 base short and J 8 bases short, with 11 bases between. CDR3 size: 13 residues. The germline V gene encodes CDR1 SEHNR and CDR2 FQNEAQ (reference sequence). In DNA, the CDR3 is TGTGCCAGCAGCTTAGTGGTAGTGGCAGAAGCTTTCTTT. This translates into CASSLVVVAEAFF.

About this clone itself: Other DNA sequences from this sample encode an identical CDR3 as well. This chain joins TRBV27 and TRBJ2-7; D gene ambiguous. Per the germline V gene, CDR1 is MNHEY and CDR2 is SMNVEV (reference sequence). Trimming removed 5 bases from V and 0 bases from J, with 8 bases in between. This CDR3 is 13 amino acids long. The CDR3 here is CASSSGSSYEQYF. CDR3 sequence (DNA): TGTGCCAGCAGTAGTGGGTCCTCCTACGAGCAGTACTTC.

The genes are TRBV4-1 and TRBJ1-3; D ambiguous. This CDR3 has 15 amino acids. The germline gives CDR1 MGHRA, CDR2 YSYEKL. The V end was cut by 0 bases, the J end by 0 bases, with 6 bases between. The CDR3 nucleotides read TGCGCCAGCAGCCAAGATCGCGGCTCTGGAAACACCATATATTTT. It specifies CASSQDRGSGNTIYF.

The V gene is TRBV7-6, the J gene TRBJ2-3; no definite D call. Germline V gene sequence: CDR1 SGHVS, CDR2 FNYEAQ. The CDR3 has 15 residues. V dropped 1 base and J dropped 6 bases, with 14 bases sitting between them. CDR3 sequence reads: CASSLVPATTDTQYF. The CDR3 DNA sequence: TGTGCCAGCAGCTTAGTTCCGGCCACGACCGATACGCAGTATTTT.

The rearrangement uses TRBV27 and TRBJ2-5, with 10 bases identical to TRBD2. The CDR3 consists of 15 residues. Germline loops: CDR1 MNHEY, CDR2 SMNVEV (reference sequence). V was clipped by 5 bases and J by 5 bases; unmatched bases: 8. The CDR3: CASSAWASGSETQYF. CDR3 DNA: TGTGCCAGCAGTGCCTGGGCTAGCGGGAGTGAGACCCAGTACTTC.

The chain is built from TRBV5-4 and TRBJ1-1, with D possibly matching TRBD1 (6 bases). Germline loops: CDR1 SGHNT, CDR2 YYREEE (reference sequence). CDR3 length: 15 residues. V shed 5 bases and J shed 5 bases, with 19 bases lying between them. The CDR3 DNA is TGTGCCAGCAGGACATCCTGGGGGGCGGGAACTGAAGCTTTCTTT. It specifies CASRTSWGAGTEAFF.

The gene calls are TRBV7-8 and TRBJ2-3, with 8 bases identical to TRBD2. CDR3 size: 15 residues. From germline, CDR1 is SGHVS and CDR2 FQNEAQ. The V gene end was trimmed by 5 bases and the J gene end by 8 bases; junction bases not matched to a gene: 12. As DNA, the CDR3 is TGTGCCAGCAGCGCCCACGGGAGCGGGGGCGGTACGCAGTATTTT. Translated, it gives CASSAHGSGGGTQYF.

J is TRBJ2-7 and V is TRBV5-6; D may be TRBD1 (6 bases). There are 14 residues in the CDR3. The V and J ends lost 0 bases and 2 bases respectively, with 9 bases between them. Germline V CDR1 and CDR2: SGHDT, YYEEEE. The CDR3 loop reads CASSLGTAPYEQYF. As DNA, the CDR3 is TGTGCCAGCAGCTTGGGGACAGCCCCCTACGAGCAGTACTTC.

The rearrangement joins TRBV13 to TRBJ2-2; D is perhaps TRBD2 (6 bases). CDR1 is PRHDT and CDR2 is FYEKMQ in the germline V gene (reference sequence). The CDR3 length is 15 residues. The V end lost 5 bases, the J end lost 5 bases, and 15 bases lay between the germline ends. The CDR3 spells CASSNRKGRTGELFF. The CDR3 region has the DNA TGTGCCAGCAGCAACAGAAAGGGGAGGACCGGGGAGCTGTTTTTT.

This chain connects TRBV7-8 to TRBJ2-3; 9 bases agree with TRBD2. CDR1 is SGHVS and CDR2 is FQNEAQ in the germline V gene. CDR3 length: 15 residues. The trim removed 4 bases at V and 7 bases at J, leaving 9 bases unmatched. The CDR3 DNA reads TGTGCCAGCAGCTATAGCGGGGGAGCCGAACATACGCAGTATTTT. Encoded protein: CASSYSGGAEHTQYF.

CDR3 sequence reads: CASRGANVLTF. Here the CDR3 DNA reads TGTGCCAGCAGGGGGGCCAACGTCCTGACTTTC. V and J are TRBV27 and TRBJ2-6; D not certain. The V end lost 6 bases, the J end lost 4 bases, and 1 base lay between the germline ends. This CDR3 is built from 11 residues. CDR1 is MNHEY, CDR2 SMNVEV, per germline (reference sequence).

The chain is built from TRBV2 and TRBJ1-2, with D possibly being TRBD1 (5 bases). Germline V gives CDR1 SNHLY, CDR2 FYNNEI. The CDR3 totals 14 residues. The germline V and J ends were trimmed by 4 bases and 2 bases, with 11 bases remaining between them. The CDR3 nucleotides read TGTGCCAGCAGTGGCCTGGGACCGAACTATGGCTACACCTTC. Translation: CASSGLGPNYGYTF.

The J gene is TRBJ1-3, the V gene TRBV27, with 8 bases that match TRBD1. Trimming at V came to 5 bases and at J to 2 bases, leaving 5 bases not matched to a gene. This CDR3 region has 15 residues. Germline CDR1 MNHEY, CDR2 SMNVEV (reference sequence). CDR3: CASSRQGNPGNTIYF. The CDR3 DNA is TGTGCCAGCAGTAGACAGGGGAACCCTGGAAACACCATATATTTT.

The CDR3 DNA reads as TGTGCCAGCAGCTTGATAGAGAATGAGCAGTTCTTC. Translated: CASSLIENEQFF. J is TRBJ2-1 and V is TRBV5-4; D is undetermined. The CDR3 consists of 12 residues. Germline V lookup: CDR1 SGHNT, CDR2 YYREEE (reference sequence). Trimming stripped 1 base from V and 7 bases from J, with 6 bases between.

This chain joins TRBV30 and TRBJ2-2; D may be TRBD1 (5 bases). The CDR3 spans 14 residues. CDR1 is GTSNPN and CDR2 is SVGIG in the germline V gene (reference sequence). Trimming pared 2 bases from V and 1 base from J, leaving 8 bases between. Written as DNA, the CDR3 is TGTGCCTGGAGTTCTACAGGGAACACCGGGGAGCTGTTTTTT. The encoded protein is CAWSSTGNTGELFF. The full variable domain, rest sourced from reference TRBV30 and TRBJ2-2, is SQTIHQWPATLVQPVGSPLSLECTVEGTSNPNLYWYRQAAGRGLQLLFYSVGIGQISSEVPQNLSASRPQDRQFILSSKKLLLSDSGFYLCAWSSTGNTGELFFGEGSRLTVL.

This clone has just one count. The gene calls are TRBV6-1 and TRBJ2-7; 7 positions match TRBD1. The germline CDR1 and CDR2 sequences are MNHNS and SASEGT. With 4 bases clipped from V and 3 bases from J, the junction kept 6 bases outside the gene matches. CDR3 length: 14 amino acids. The CDR3 DNA reads TGTGCCAGCAGTGGGCGACAGGGTGGCTACGAGCAGTACTTC. It is translated as CASSGRQGGYEQYF.

The J gene is TRBJ1-4, the V gene TRBV19, with D possibly matching TRBD1 (6 bases). CDR1 is LNHDA and CDR2 is SQIVND in the germline V gene (reference sequence). This CDR3 has 17 amino acids. V was shortened by 1 base and J by 0 bases, with 12 bases between the two germline ends. CDR3 in amino acids: CASSIGARTATNEKLFF. As DNA, the CDR3 is TGTGCCAGTAGTATAGGGGCCCGGACAGCAACTAATGAAAAACTGTTTTTT. Filled out from reference TRBV19 and TRBJ1-4, the complete variable domain reads DGGITQSPKYLFRKEGQNVTLSCEQNLNHDAMYWYRQDPGQGLRLIYYSQIVNDFQKGDIAEGYSVSREKKESFPLTVTSAQKNPTAFYLCASSIGARTATNEKLFFGSGTQLSVL.

V is TRBV5-1 and J is TRBJ2-7; D not certain. This CDR3 has 13 amino acids. V was trimmed by 2 bases and J by 2 bases, leaving 8 bases between them. Germline V gene data show CDR1 as SGHRS and CDR2 as YFSETQ. The CDR3 reads CASSFRSTYEQYF. The CDR3 bases are TGCGCCAGCAGCTTTCGATCGACCTACGAGCAGTACTTC.

The chain joins TRBV6-1 to TRBJ2-2; D unclear. In germline, CDR1 is MNHNS, CDR2 SASEGT. CDR3 length: 15 amino acids. Trimming removed 0 bases at V and 3 bases at J, with 8 bases between. This CDR3 is CASSEALRDTGELFF. The CDR3 nucleotides read TGTGCCAGCAGTGAAGCCCTAAGGGACACCGGGGAGCTGTTTTTT.

This chain uses TRBV7-3 with TRBJ2-7; D is ambiguous. Trimming removed 0 bases from V and 6 bases from J, with 9 bases in between. CDR3 length: 13 residues. The germline V gene has CDR1 SGHTA and CDR2 FQGTGA. The CDR3 nucleotides are TGTGCCAGCAGCTTAACTGCCCTAGGCGAGCAGTACTTC. Translated: CASSLTALGEQYF.

The J gene is TRBJ1-1, the V gene TRBV27, with D tentatively TRBD1 (6 bases). CDR1 and CDR2 (germline): MNHEY, SMNVEV (reference sequence). V was pared by 2 bases and J by 0 bases, with 10 bases between. The CDR3 has 15 residues. Written as DNA, the CDR3 is TGTGCCAGCAGTTTACAGGACAGATTGAACACTGAAGCTTTCTTT. It translates to CASSLQDRLNTEAFF.

The chain has TRBV27 and TRBJ1-5; D ambiguous. Germline V lookup: CDR1 MNHEY, CDR2 SMNVEV (reference sequence). CDR3 length: 14 residues. Trimming took off 5 bases at V and 3 bases at J, with 11 bases between the two ends. Here the CDR3 reads CASSNRGYNQPQHF. CDR3 nucleotides: TGTGCCAGCAGTAACCGGGGATACAATCAGCCCCAGCATTTT.

The chain has TRBV4-2 and TRBJ2-7; 7 bases are a match to TRBD2. This CDR3 contains 14 residues. Germline assignment: CDR1 LGHNA and CDR2 YNFKEQ. Trimming removed 4 bases from V and 4 bases from J; junction bases left unmatched: 7. The CDR3, as DNA: TGTGCCAGCAGCCTATCGACTAGCAGTTACGAGCAGTACTTC. Translated, it gives CASSLSTSSYEQYF.